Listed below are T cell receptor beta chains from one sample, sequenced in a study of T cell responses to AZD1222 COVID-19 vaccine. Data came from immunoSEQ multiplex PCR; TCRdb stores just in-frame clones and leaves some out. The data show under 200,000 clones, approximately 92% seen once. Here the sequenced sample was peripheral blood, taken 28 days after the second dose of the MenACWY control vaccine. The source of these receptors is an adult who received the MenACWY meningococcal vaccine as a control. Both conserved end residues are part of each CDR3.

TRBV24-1	CATEATLYNEQFF
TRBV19	CASSTQGFDQPQHF
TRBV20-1	CSAGRTGPAFF
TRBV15	CATSSPPLETQYF
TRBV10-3	CAISESGGQPQHF
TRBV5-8	CASSYSGNNEQFF
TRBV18	CASSPRDTSFSGNTIYF
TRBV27	CASSLSVRYEQYF
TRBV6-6	CASSSPGSNQPQHF
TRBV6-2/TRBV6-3	CASSYGRFNQPQHF
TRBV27	CASSPPGNRAQPQHF
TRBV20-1	CSGPMNTEAFF
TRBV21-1	CASSKGLRFNQPQHF
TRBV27	CASSTTGGSNEKLFF
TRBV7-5	CARSFGPFSNEQYF
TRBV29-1	CSVLLVAPPAEQYF
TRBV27	CASSFRQGSQYF
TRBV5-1	CASSFGRLAGDYNEQFF
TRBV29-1	CSGQGWENEKLFF
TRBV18	CASSRQEGNSPLHF
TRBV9	CASSVTGRGTEAFF
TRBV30	CAWSVEREPAYTF
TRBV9	CASSDHEAGSLNEQFF
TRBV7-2	CASSVDPGQGAGYTF
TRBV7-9	CASSLGDSYGYTF
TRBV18	CASSPPTGFVYEQYF
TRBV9	CASSVYTGELFF